This passage covers 9 T cell receptor beta chains from one sample sequenced in a study of cytomegalovirus exposure and HLA in healthy donors. The primer mix had 60 Vbeta and 13 Jbeta primers. TCRdb's table, derived via immunoSEQ multiplex PCR, lists solely in-frame clones and lacks some. The repertoire holds tens of thousands of clones, with around four fifths as singletons. The source material was PBMCs. The source of these receptors is a male donor in good health and CMV-seropositive.

The chain employs TRBV20-1 and TRBJ2-7; possible D gene TRBD1, 5 bases. The CDR3 loop spans 10 amino acids. Trimming removed 2 bases at V and 9 bases at J, with 8 bases between. Looked up from germline, CDR1 is DFQATT and CDR2 is SNEGSKA (reference sequence). The CDR3 reads CSARFQGQYF. CDR3 nucleotides: TGCAGTGCTAGATTCCAGGGGCAGTACTTC.

The sample holds one count of this clone. This chain connects TRBV28 to TRBJ2-1; 8 bases align to TRBD2. The CDR3 extends over 15 amino acids. Germline V gene lookup returns CDR1 MDHEN and CDR2 SYDVKM. Trimming at V came to 10 bases and at J to 4 bases, leaving 12 bases not matched to a gene. CDR3 region: CAIHPSPGGYNEQFF. The CDR3 nucleotides are TGTGCCATCCATCCCTCCCCGGGGGGGTACAATGAGCAGTTCTTC.

The chain has TRBV9 and TRBJ2-7; TRBD2 matches at 11 bases. V was pared by 0 bases and J by 4 bases, with 3 bases of the junction left unmatched. Germline V CDR1 and CDR2: SGDLS, YYNGEE. This CDR3 has 15 amino acids. The CDR3 loop reads CASSVAGTSGYEQYF. Here the CDR3 DNA reads TGTGCCAGCAGCGTAGCTGGGACTAGCGGTTACGAGCAGTACTTC.

In this sample, this clone turned up a few times. This chain connects TRBV21-1 to TRBJ2-1; the table's D call of TRBD2 was not tested on the DNA. TRBV21-1 is a known pseudogene. CDR3 length: 15 amino acids. CDR3 bases: TGTGCCAGCAGCAGCCCAAGGCCGGGAACCCCCCGGTGGTTCTTC. It specifies CASSSPRPGTPRWFF.

The rearrangement uses TRBV27 and TRBJ2-5, with a possible D match to TRBD1 (5 bases). The V end lost 1 base, the J end lost 0 bases, and 15 bases lay between the germline ends. This CDR3 region has 17 residues. Per the germline V gene, CDR1 is MNHEY and CDR2 is SMNVEV (reference sequence). DNA of the CDR3: TGTGCCAGCAGTTTATGGGGCACAGGATCGTACCAAGAGACCCAGTACTTC. This codes for CASSLWGTGSYQETQYF.

The chain carries TRBV7-9 and TRBJ1-2; D perhaps matches TRBD1 (5 bases). This CDR3 spans 15 amino acids. V lost 2 bases, J lost 3 bases, and 13 bases lay in between. Germline CDR1 and CDR2: SEHNR and FQNEAQ (reference sequence). CDR3 nucleotides: TGTGCCAGCAGCTTAATGGGCAGGGCGGACTATGGCTACACCTTC. Encoded protein: CASSLMGRADYGYTF.

Here the CDR3 DNA reads TGTGCCAGCAGTGGCTCGACTAGCGGGAGTCATTCCTACAATGAGCAGTTCTTC. It encodes CASSGSTSGSHSYNEQFF. The genes are TRBV25-1 and TRBJ2-1, with 12 bases that match TRBD2. J was trimmed by 1 base and V by 4 bases; bases with no gene match: 8. Germline V CDR1 and CDR2: MGHDK, SYGVNS. The CDR3 contains 18 residues.

This chain links TRBV7-2 with TRBJ1-5, with 7 bases identical to TRBD1. This CDR3 comprises 16 residues. Trimming took 5 bases from V and 0 from J; bases not matched to a gene: 7. Germline values: CDR1 SGHTA, CDR2 FQGNSA. The CDR3 coding sequence is TGTGCCAGCAGCCTCGCCGGGACAGCTAGCAATCAGCCCCAGCATTTT. It specifies CASSLAGTASNQPQHF.

Here the CDR3 DNA reads TGCGCCAGCAGCTTGGTCAGGGACGAGCAGTACTTC. Its translation: CASSLVRDEQYF. The V call is TRBV5-1, the J call TRBJ2-7, with TRBD1 as a possible D gene (5 bases). Per germline, CDR1 SGHRS and CDR2 YFSETQ. V was trimmed by 0 bases and J by 5 bases, leaving 6 bases between them. CDR3 length: 12 residues.